This T cell receptor beta chain derives from a study of cytomegalovirus exposure and HLA in healthy donors. Study summary: A prior analysis found 100 million to 140 million unique TCR beta sequences from some 190 million T cells.

The ends were cut back, 3 bases at V and 3 bases at J, with 3 bases in the middle. Germline CDR1 reads SGHRS; CDR2 reads YFSETQ. This CDR3 is 11 amino acids long. The PCR ran on 60 Vbeta and 13 Jbeta primers. TCRdb's copy holds only in-frame clones and misses some; the assay was immunoSEQ multiplex PCR. The sample has about 97,000 clones, around 10% seen once. Regarding this clone: No antigen is known for it.

Regarding the study as a whole: By HLA locus, TCR association rates varied in a later analysis, with DRB1 showing the most and HLA-C the fewest. Later analysis identified around 15,000 TCR beta sequences associated with HLA alleles, using a false discovery rate threshold of 0.05.

The clonotype comes from a man over 45 in good health and CMV-seropositive. The sequenced sample was PBMCs. The V gene is TRBV5-1, the J gene TRBJ2-5; unclear D gene. This CDR3 reads CASSSKETQYF. The CDR3 DNA reads as TGCGCCAGCAGCTCAAAAGAGACCCAGTACTTC.